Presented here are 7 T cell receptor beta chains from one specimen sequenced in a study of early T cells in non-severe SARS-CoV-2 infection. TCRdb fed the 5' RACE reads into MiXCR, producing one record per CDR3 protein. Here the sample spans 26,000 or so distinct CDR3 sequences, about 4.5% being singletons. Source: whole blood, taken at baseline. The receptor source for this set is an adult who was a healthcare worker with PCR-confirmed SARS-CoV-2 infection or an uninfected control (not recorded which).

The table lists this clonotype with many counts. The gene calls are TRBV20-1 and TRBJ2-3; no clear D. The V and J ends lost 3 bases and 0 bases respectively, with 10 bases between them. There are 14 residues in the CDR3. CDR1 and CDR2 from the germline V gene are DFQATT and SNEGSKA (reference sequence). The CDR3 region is CSASWSSSTDTQYF. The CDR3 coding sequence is TGCAGTGCTAGCTGGTCGTCTAGCACAGATACGCAGTATTTT.

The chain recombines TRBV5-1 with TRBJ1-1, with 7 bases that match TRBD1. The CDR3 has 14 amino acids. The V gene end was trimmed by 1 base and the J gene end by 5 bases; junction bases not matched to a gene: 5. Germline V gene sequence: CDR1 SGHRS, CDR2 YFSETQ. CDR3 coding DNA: TGCGCCAGCAGCTTGAAGGGGGCGTTTACTGAAGCTTTCTTT. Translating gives CASSLKGAFTEAFF. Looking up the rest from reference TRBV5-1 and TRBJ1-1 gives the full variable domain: KAGVTQTPRYLIKTRGQQVTLSCSPISGHRSVSWYQQTPGQGLQFLFEYFSETQRNKGNFPGRFSGRQFSNSRSEMNVSTLELGDSALYLCASSLKGAFTEAFFGQGTRLTVV.

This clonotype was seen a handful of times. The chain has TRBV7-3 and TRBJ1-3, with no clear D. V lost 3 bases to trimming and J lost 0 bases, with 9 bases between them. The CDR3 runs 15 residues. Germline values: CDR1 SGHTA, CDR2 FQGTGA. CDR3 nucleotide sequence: TGTGCCAGCAGCTTGACCGGGAACTCTGGAAACACCATATATTTT. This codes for CASSLTGNSGNTIYF.

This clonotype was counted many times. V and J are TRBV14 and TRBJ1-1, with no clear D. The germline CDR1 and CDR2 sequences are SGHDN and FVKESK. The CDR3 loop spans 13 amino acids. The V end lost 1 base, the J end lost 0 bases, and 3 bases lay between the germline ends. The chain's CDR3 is CASSQGMNTEAFF. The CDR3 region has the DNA TGTGCCAGCAGCCAAGGGATGAACACTGAAGCTTTCTTT.

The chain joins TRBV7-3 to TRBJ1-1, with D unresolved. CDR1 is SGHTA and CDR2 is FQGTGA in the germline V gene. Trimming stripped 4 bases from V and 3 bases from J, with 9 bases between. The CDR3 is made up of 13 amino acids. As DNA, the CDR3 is TGTGCCAGCAGCTCGGGTCCTGACACTGAAGCTTTCTTT. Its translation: CASSSGPDTEAFF. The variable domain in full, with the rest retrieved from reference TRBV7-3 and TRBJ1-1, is GAGVSQTPSNKVTEKGKYVELRCDPISGHTALYWYRQSLGQGPEFLIYFQGTGAADDSGLPNDRFFAVRPEGSVSTLKIQRTERGDSAVYLCASSSGPDTEAFFGQGTRLTVV.

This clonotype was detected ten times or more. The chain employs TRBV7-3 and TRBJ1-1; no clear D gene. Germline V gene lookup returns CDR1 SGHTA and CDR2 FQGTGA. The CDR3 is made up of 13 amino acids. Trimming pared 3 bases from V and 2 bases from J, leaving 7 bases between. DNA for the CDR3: TGTGCCAGCAGCTTGGGATACAACACTGAAGCTTTCTTT. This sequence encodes CASSLGYNTEAFF.

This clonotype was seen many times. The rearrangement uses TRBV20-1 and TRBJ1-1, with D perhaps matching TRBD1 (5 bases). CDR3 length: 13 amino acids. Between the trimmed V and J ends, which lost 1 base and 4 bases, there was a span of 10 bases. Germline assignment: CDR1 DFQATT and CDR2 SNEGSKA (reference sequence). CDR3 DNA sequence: TGCAGTGCTAGAGTTCCCAGGGTCACTGAAGCTTTCTTT. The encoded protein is CSARVPRVTEAFF.